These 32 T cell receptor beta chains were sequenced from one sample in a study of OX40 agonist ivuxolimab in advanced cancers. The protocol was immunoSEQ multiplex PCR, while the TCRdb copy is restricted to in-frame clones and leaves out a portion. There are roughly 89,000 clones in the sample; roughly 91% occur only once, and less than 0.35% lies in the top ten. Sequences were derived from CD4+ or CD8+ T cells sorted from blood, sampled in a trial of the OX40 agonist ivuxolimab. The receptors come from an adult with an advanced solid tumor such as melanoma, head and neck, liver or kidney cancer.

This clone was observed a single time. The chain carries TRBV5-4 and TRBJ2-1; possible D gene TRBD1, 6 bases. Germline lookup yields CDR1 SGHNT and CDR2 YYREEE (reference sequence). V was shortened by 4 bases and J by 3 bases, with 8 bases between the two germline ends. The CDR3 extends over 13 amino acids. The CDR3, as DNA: TGTGCCAGCAGCCCGGACAGCTACAATGAGCAGTTCTTC. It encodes CASSPDSYNEQFF.

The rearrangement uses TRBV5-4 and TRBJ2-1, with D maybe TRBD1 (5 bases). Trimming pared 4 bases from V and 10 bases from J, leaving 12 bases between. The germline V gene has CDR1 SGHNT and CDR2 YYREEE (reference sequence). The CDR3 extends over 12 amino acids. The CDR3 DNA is TGTGCCAGCAGCACACAGGCGGCCGAGCAGTTCTTC. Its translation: CASSTQAAEQFF.

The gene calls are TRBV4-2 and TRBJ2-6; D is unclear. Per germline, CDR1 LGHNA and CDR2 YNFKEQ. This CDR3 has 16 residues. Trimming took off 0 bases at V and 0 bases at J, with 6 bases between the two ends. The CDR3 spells CASSQDLDSGANVLTF. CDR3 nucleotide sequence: TGTGCCAGCAGCCAAGACTTGGACTCTGGGGCCAACGTCCTGACTTTC.

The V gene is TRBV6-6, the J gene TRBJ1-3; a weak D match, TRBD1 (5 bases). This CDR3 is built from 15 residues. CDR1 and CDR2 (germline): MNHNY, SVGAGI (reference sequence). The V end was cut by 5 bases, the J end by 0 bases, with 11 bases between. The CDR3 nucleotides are TGTGCCAGCAGTCCATATACAGGCTCTGGAAACACCATATATTTT. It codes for CASSPYTGSGNTIYF.

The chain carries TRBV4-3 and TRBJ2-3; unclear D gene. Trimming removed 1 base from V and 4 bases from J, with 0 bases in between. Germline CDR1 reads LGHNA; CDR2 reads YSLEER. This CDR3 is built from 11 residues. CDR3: CASSQADTQYF. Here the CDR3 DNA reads TGCGCCAGCAGCCAAGCAGATACGCAGTATTTT.

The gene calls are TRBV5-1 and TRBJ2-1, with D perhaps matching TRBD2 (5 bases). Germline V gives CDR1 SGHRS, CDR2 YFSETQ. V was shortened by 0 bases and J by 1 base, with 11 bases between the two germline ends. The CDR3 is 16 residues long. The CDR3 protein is CASSLGGEPSYNEQFF. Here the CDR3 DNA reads TGCGCCAGCAGCTTGGGTGGGGAGCCGTCCTACAATGAGCAGTTCTTC.

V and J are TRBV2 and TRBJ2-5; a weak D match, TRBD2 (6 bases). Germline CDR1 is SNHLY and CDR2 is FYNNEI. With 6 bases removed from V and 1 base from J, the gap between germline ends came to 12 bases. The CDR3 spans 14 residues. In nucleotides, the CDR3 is TGTGCCAGCAGCCTTGGGACTTCCCAAGAGACCCAGTACTTC. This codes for CASSLGTSQETQYF.

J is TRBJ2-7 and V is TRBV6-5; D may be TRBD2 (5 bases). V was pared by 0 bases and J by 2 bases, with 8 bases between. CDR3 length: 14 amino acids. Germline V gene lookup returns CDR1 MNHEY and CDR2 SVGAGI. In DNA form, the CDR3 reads TGTGCCAGCAGTTACTCGGGGAGAACCTACGAGCAGTACTTC. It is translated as CASSYSGRTYEQYF.

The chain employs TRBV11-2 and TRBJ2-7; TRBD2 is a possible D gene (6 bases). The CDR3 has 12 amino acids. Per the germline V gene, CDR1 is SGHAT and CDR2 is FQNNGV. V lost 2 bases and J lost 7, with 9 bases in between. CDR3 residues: CASSLSGREQYF. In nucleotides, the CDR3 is TGTGCCAGCAGCTTATCTGGGAGGGAGCAGTACTTC.

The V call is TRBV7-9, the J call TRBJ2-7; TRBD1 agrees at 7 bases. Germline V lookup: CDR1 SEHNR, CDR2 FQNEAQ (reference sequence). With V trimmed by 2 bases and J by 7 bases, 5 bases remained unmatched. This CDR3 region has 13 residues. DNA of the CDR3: TGTGCCAGCAGCTTACTCCAGGGGGAAGAGCAGTACTTC. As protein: CASSLLQGEEQYF.

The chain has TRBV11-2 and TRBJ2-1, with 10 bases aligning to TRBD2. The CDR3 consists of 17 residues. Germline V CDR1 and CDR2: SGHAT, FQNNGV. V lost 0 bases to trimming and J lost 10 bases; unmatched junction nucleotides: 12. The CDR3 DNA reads TGTGCCAGCAGCTTAGATCGGGTGGGACTAGCGCCTGGGGAGCAGTTCTTC. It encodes CASSLDRVGLAPGEQFF.

In DNA, the CDR3 is TGTGCCTGGAGTGTGACCAGATACACTGAAGCTTTCTTT. Protein: CAWSVTRYTEAFF. V usage is TRBV30 and J usage is TRBJ1-1; D remains unclear. V was pared by 0 bases and J by 3 bases, with 8 bases between. CDR1 and CDR2 (germline): GTSNPN, SVGIG (reference sequence). The CDR3 has 13 amino acids.

The CDR3 DNA reads TGTGCCAGCAGTTATAGGGGTGAGCAGTTCTTC. It codes for CASSYRGEQFF. J is TRBJ2-1 and V is TRBV28, with a possible D match to TRBD1 (5 bases). The germline gives CDR1 MDHEN, CDR2 SYDVKM. The CDR3 has 11 amino acids. Trimming took off 4 bases at V and 9 bases at J, with 7 bases between the two ends.

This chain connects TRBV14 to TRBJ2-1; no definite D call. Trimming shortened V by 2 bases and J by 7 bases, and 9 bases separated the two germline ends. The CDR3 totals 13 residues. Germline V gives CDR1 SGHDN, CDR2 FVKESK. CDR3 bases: TGTGCCAGCAGCCAAAACGACTTAAATGAGCAGTTCTTC. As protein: CASSQNDLNEQFF.

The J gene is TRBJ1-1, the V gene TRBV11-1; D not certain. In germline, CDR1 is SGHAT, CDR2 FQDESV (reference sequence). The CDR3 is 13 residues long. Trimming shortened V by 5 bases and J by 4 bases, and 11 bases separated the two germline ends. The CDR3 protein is CASSLMSGTEAFF. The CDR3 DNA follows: TGTGCCAGCAGCCTAATGTCGGGCACTGAAGCTTTCTTT.

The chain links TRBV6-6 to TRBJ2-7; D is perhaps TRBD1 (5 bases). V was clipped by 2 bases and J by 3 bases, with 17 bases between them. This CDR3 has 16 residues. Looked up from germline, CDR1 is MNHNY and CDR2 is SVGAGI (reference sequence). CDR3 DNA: TGTGCCAGCAGTTACAAGTCTCCAGGGCACCTCTACGAGCAGTACTTC. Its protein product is CASSYKSPGHLYEQYF.

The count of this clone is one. Here the CDR3 reads CASSISASVDEQYF. CDR3 nucleotide sequence: TGTGCCAGTAGTATTTCTGCTAGCGTCGACGAGCAGTACTTC. The chain carries TRBV19 and TRBJ2-7; possibly TRBD2 for D (6 bases). CDR3 length: 14 amino acids. Germline CDR1 is LNHDA and CDR2 is SQIVND (reference sequence). The germline V and J ends were trimmed by 3 bases and 5 bases, with 14 bases remaining between them.

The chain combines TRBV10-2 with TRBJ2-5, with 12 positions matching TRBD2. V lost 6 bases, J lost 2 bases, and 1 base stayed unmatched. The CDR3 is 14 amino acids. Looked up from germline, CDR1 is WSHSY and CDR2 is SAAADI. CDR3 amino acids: CASRLAGGQETQYF. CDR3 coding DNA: TGCGCCAGCAGACTAGCGGGAGGACAAGAGACCCAGTACTTC.

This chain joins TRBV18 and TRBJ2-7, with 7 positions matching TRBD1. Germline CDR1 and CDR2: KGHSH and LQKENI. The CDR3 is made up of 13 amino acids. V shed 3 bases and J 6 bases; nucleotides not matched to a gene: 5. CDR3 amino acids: CASSPLDRREQYF. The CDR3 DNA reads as TGTGCCAGCTCACCTCTGGACAGGCGCGAGCAGTACTTC.

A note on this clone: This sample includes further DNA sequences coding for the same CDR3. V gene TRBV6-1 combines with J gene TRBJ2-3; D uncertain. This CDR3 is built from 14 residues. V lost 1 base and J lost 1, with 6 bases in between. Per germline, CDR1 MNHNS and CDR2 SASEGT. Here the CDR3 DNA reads TGTGCCAGCAGTGAAGGGGGTGGCACAGATACGCAGTATTTT. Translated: CASSEGGGTDTQYF.

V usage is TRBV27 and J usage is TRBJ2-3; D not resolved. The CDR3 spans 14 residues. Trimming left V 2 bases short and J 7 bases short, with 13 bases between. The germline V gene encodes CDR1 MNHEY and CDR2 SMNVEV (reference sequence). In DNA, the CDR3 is TGTGCCAGCAGTTTAGCCTTTAACGGGTATACGCAGTATTTT. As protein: CASSLAFNGYTQYF.

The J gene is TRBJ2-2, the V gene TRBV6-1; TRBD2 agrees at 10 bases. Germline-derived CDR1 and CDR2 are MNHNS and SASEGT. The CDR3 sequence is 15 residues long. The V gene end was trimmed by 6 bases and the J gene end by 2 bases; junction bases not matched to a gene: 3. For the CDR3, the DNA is TGTGCCAGCAGCGGACTAGCGGTAAACACCGGGGAGCTGTTTTTT. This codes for CASSGLAVNTGELFF.

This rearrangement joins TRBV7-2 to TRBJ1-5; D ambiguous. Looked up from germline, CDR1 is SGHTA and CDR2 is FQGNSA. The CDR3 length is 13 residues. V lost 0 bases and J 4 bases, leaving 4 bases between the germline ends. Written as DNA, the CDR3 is TGTGCCAGCAGCTTAGCCGAGAATCAGCCCCAGCATTTT. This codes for CASSLAENQPQHF.

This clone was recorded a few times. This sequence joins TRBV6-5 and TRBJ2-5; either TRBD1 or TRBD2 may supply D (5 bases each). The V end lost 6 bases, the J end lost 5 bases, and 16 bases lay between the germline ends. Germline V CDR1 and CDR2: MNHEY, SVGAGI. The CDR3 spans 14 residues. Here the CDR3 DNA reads TGTGCCAGCAGCTACCGTGGGGGTGGGGAGACCCAGTACTTC. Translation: CASSYRGGGETQYF.

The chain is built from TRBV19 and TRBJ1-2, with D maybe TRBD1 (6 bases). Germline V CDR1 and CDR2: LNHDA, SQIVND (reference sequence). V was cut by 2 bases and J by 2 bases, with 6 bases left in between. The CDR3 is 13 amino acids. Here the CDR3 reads CASSIRGNYGYTF. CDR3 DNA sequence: TGTGCCAGTAGTATAAGGGGGAACTATGGCTACACCTTC.

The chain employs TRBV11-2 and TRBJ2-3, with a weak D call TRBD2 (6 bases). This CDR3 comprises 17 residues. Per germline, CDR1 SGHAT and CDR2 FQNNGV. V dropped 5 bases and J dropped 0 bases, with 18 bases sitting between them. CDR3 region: CASSRSGYSPSTDTQYF. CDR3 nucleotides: TGTGCCAGCAGCCGTAGCGGATACTCCCCTAGCACAGATACGCAGTATTTT.

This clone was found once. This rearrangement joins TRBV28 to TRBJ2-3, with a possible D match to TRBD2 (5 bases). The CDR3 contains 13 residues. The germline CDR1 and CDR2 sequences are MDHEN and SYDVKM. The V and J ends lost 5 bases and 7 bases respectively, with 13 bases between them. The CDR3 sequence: CASSASPTYTQYF. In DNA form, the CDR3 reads TGTGCCAGCAGTGCTAGCCCTACGTATACGCAGTATTTT.

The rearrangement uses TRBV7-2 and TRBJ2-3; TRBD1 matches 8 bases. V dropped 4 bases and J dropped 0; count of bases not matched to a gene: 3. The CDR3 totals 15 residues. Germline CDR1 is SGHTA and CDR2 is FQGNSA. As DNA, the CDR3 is TGTGCCAGCAGCTGGGGACAGGCGAGCACAGATACGCAGTATTTT. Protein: CASSWGQASTDTQYF.

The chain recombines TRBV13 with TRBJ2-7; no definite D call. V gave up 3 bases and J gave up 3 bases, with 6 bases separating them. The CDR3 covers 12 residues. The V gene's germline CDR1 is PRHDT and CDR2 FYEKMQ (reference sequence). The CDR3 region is CASSFMGYEQYF. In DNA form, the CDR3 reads TGTGCCAGCAGCTTTATGGGCTACGAGCAGTACTTC. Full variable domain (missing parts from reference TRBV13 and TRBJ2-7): AAGVIQSPRHLIKEKRETATLKCYPIPRHDTVYWYQQGPGQDPQFLISFYEKMQSDKGSIPDRFSAQQFSDYHSELNMSSLELGDSALYFCASSFMGYEQYFGPGTRLTVT.

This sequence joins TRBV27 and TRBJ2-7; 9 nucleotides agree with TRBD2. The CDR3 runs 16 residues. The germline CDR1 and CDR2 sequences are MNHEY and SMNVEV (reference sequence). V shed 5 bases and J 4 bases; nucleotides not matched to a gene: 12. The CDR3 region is CASSPQYSGSRYEQYF. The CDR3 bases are TGTGCCAGCAGTCCCCAATATAGCGGGAGTAGATACGAGCAGTACTTC.

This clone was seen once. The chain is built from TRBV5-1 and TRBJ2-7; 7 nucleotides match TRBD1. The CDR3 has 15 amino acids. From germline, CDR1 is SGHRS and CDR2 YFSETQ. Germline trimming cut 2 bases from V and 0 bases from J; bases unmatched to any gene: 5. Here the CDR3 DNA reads TGCGCCAGCAGCTTTGGACAGGAGAGCTCCTACGAGCAGTACTTC. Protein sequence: CASSFGQESSYEQYF.

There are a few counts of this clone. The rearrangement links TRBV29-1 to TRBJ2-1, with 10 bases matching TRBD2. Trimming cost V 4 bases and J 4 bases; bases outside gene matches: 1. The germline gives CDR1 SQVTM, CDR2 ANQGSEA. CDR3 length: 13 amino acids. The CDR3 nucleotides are TGCAGCGTTGCTAGCGGGGGTTACAATGAGCAGTTCTTC. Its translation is CSVASGGYNEQFF.